This TCR beta chain is from a study of early T cells in non-severe SARS-CoV-2 infection. Study at large: Investigators sequenced bulk RNA drawn from unsorted whole blood, and chains remained unpaired.

This clonotype occurred many times. Trimming took off 9 bases at V and 1 base at J, with 18 bases between the two ends. CDR1 and CDR2 from the germline V gene are SNHLY and FYNNEI. The CDR3 contains 15 residues. The TCR library protocol attached unique molecular identifiers to the individual cDNA molecules. MiXCR, run by TCRdb on the 5' RACE reads, gives a single entry per CDR3 protein. The sample comprises 25,000 to 35,000 distinct CDR3 sequences, roughly 3.9% of which are singletons, and over 8% rests with the top ten. The clonotype was recovered from an adult who was a healthcare worker with PCR-confirmed SARS-CoV-2 infection or an uninfected control (not recorded which). V is TRBV2 and J is TRBJ2-5; D is perhaps TRBD1 or TRBD2 (5 bases each). Specimen: whole blood. CDR3 residues: CASPRLGASQETQYF. CDR3 coding DNA: TGTGCCAGTCCTAGGCTCGGGGCATCCCAAGAGACCCAGTACTTC.